This T cell receptor beta chain was captured in a study of blood T cell repertoires in COVID-19. Repertoires were generated with immunoSEQ multiplex PCR, while TCRdb's copy carries only in-frame clones and drops some. The sample records roughly 36,000 clones, 85% to 90% being singletons. The junction had 8 bases not matched to a gene; V was cut back by 7 bases and J by 1 base. This CDR3 is built from 16 residues. Germline V gene sequence: CDR1 MDHEN, CDR2 SYDVKM. Source material: peripheral blood. This chain connects TRBV28 to TRBJ2-2; 8 bases are a match to TRBD1. The receptor was isolated from a man in his fifties or sixties with acute or convalescent COVID-19. CDR3: CASTNGGTGNTGELFF. DNA for the CDR3: TGTGCCAGCACAAATGGGGGGACAGGGAACACCGGGGAGCTGTTTTTT.